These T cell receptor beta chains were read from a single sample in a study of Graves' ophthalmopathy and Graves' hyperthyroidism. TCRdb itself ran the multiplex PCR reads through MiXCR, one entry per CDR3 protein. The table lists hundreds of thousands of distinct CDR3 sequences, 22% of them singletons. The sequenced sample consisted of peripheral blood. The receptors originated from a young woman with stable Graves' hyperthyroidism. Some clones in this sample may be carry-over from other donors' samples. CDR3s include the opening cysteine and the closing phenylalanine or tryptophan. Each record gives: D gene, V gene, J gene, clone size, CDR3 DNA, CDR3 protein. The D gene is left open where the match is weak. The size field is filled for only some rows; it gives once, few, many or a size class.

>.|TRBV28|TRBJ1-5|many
TGTGCCAGCAGTTTCGGCAGGGGTGGGCAGCCCCAGCATTTT
CASSFGRGGQPQHF
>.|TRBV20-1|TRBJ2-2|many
TGCAGTGCTACCCCGTCGGGCAGGACGAACACCGGGGAGCTGTTTTTT
CSATPSGRTNTGELFF
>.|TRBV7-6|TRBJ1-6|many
TGTGCCAGCAGCTCATGGCCTCGCGGGAGCTCCTATAATTCACCCCTCCACTTT
CASSSWPRGSSYNSPLHF
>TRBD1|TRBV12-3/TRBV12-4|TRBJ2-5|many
TGTGCCAGCAGTTCCGGACAGGGGGCGGAAGAGACCCAGTACTTC
CASSSGQGAEETQYF
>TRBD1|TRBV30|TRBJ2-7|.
TGTGCCTGGAGTGTACTGCGAGGGACAGGGGTCATCCACGAGCAGTACTTC
CAWSVLRGTGVIHEQYF
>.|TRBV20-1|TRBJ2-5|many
TGCAGTGCTAGTAGGCAGGGTTTAGAGACCCAGTACTTC
CSASRQGLETQYF
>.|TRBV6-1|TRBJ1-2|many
TGTGCCAGCAGTGAAGCGATGGGGCAGGGCCGTGGCTACACCTTC
CASSEAMGQGRGYTF
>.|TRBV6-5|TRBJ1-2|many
TGTGCCAGCAGTTACTTTGGCAGGGAACACTATGGCTACACCTTC
CASSYFGREHYGYTF
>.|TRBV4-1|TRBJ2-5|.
TGCGCCAGCAGCCAAAGCCTGACCCCCGCAGAGACCCAGTACTTC
CASSQSLTPAETQYF
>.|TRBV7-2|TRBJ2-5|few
TGTGCCAGCAGCTTACCAGAACAAGAGACCCAGTACTTC
CASSLPEQETQYF
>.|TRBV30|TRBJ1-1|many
TGTGCCTGGAGGCTCTGGGACCTTTTGAACACTGAAGCTTTCTTT
CAWRLWDLLNTEAFF
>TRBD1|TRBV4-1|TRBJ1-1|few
TGCGCCAGCAGCCAAGAGAACAGGGGGACTGAAGCTTTCTTT
CASSQENRGTEAFF
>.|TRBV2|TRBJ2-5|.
TGTGCCAGCAATACAGGGACTGCACAAGAGACCCAGTACTTC
CASNTGTAQETQYF
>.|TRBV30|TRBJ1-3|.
TGTGCCTGGAGTTCAGGGGTTGCAGGGCCTGGAAACACCATATATTTT
CAWSSGVAGPGNTIYF
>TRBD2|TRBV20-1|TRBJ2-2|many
TGCAGTGCTAGAGATGGGGCGGGAGACTGGGCCGGGGAGCTGTTTTTT
CSARDGAGDWAGELFF
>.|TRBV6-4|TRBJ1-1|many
TGTGCCAGCAGTGATCGATTGGGGACAATCACAGGGAACACTGAAGCTTTCTTT
CASSDRLGTITGNTEAFF
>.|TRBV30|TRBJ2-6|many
TGTGCCTGGACTCGCTCTGGGGCCAACGTCCTGACTTTC
CAWTRSGANVLTF
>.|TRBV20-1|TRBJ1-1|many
TGCAGTGCTACGACACCAGGGTCTACTGAAGCTTTCTTT
CSATTPGSTEAFF
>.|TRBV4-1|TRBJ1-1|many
TGCGCCAGCAGCCTCATGACGGGGAACACTGAAGCTTTCTTT
CASSLMTGNTEAFF
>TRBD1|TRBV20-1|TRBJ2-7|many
TGCAGTGCTAGGGGGGTACCGGGACAGGGGGCGATCGAGCAGTACTTC
CSARGVPGQGAIEQYF
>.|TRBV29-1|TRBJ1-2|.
TGCAGCGTTGAAACGTCAGATAACTATGGCTACACCTTC
CSVETSDNYGYTF
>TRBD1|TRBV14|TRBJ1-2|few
TGTGCCAGCAGCCAAGATCCCGGGACAGGGAACGGCTACACCTTC
CASSQDPGTGNGYTF
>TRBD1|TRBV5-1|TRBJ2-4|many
TGCGCCAGCAGCACCGGGACAGGGGAAGTTCAGTACTTC
CASSTGTGEVQYF
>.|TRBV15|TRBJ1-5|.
TGTGCCACCAGCAGAGGGAGGGAGTCTGTGGAGCCCCAGCGTTTT
CATSRGRESVEPQRF
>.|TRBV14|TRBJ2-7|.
TGTGCCATCCAGCCTGAAGGGGAGACTACGCGCTACGAGCAGTACTTC
CAIQPEGETTRYEQYF
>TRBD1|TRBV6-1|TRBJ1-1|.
TGTGCCAGCAGGACCCACAGGGGCACTGAAGCTTTCTTT
CASRTHRGTEAFF
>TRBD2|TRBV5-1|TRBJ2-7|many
TGCGCCAGCAGCTTGGTACCGGGGGGGCCCTCCTACGAGCAGTACTTC
CASSLVPGGPSYEQYF
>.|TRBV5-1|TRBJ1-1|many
TGCGCCAGCAACGCGGGACTTGGGAGCACTGAAGCTTTCTTT
CASNAGLGSTEAFF